The source of this T cell receptor beta chain is a study of T cell responses to AZD1222 COVID-19 vaccine. Study findings and constraints: Only a handful of individuals given AZD1222 were seropositive at baseline. In a largely white British group with more females than males, clonal diversity was possibly underestimated. A rise in Spike-specific TCR breadth and depth followed two AZD1222 doses.

Trimming took 4 bases from V and 4 from J; bases not matched to a gene: 18. The CDR3 is 20 amino acids. Looked up from germline, CDR1 is MNHEY and CDR2 is SVGEGT. TCRdb's copy holds only in-frame clones and misses some; the assay was immunoSEQ multiplex PCR. This sample has some 49,000 clones, with roughly 90% found just once. As to this clone: Antigen: not known.

The sequence came from an adult who received the AZD1222 COVID-19 vaccine. The chain employs TRBV6-2 or TRBV6-3 and TRBJ2-7; 14 bases align to TRBD2. This sample comprised peripheral blood, obtained 28 days after the second AZD1222 dose. The CDR3, as DNA: TGTGCCAGCAGTTTAGTAATACAGGGGGGGACTAGCGGGAGCTGGTACGAGCAGTACTTC. Translated: CASSLVIQGGTSGSWYEQYF.